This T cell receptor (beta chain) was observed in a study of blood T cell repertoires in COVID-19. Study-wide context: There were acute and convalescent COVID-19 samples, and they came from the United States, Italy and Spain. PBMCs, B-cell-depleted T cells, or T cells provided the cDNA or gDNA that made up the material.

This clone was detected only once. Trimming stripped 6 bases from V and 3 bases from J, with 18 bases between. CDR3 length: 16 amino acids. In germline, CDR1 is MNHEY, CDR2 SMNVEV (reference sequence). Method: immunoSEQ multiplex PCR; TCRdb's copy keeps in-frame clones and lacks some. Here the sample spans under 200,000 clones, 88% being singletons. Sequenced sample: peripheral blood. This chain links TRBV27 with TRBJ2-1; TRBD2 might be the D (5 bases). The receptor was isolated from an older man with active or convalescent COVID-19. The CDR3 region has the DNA TGTGCCAGCAGCCGATTCGAGACTAAAGACTACAATGAGCAGTTCTTC. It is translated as CASSRFETKDYNEQFF.